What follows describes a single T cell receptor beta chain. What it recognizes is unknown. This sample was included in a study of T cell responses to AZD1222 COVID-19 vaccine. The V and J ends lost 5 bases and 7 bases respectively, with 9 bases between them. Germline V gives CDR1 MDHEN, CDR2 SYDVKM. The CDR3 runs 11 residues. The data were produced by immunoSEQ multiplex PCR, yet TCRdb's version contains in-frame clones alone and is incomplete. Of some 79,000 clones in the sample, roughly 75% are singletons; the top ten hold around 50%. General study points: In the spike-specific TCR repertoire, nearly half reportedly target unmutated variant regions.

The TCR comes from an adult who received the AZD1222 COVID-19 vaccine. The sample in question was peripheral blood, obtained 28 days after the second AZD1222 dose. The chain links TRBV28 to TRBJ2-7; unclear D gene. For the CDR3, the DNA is TGTGCCAGCAGTATCCTTTTTGAGCAGTACTTC. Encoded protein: CASSILFEQYF.